This T cell receptor beta chain stems from a study of blood T cell repertoires in COVID-19 (dated by TCRdb to between 2020 and 2021). About the study as a whole: Samples covering the acute and convalescent phases of COVID-19 were provided by collaborators in the United States, Italy and Spain. The material from the prospective study consisted of cDNA or gDNA derived from T cells, B-cell-depleted T cells, or PBMCs. Deeply sampled blood TCRbeta repertoires from subjects exposed to, actively infected with, or recovered from COVID-19 were included in the dataset. The repertoires were released in a freely available public database intended as a resource for research on the immune response to SARS-CoV-2. Samples were obtained from the ongoing ImmuneRACE study (first 160 participants) and from about 1,300 subjects provided by 6 global collaborators. A de-identified subject ID, COVID-19 status, age in years and sex were almost always included in the sample metadata. Where HLA class I and class II types were available, the types were taken from metadata supplied by the sample provider, not from assay-based typing.

About this clone itself: The specificity of this receptor is unknown. Base qualities are missing; no much larger clone stands one base away.

The immunoSEQ Assay, a bias-controlled multiplex PCR, was used to amplify TCRbeta CDR3 regions from genomic DNA. On the authors' methods: The number of nucleated cells in each sample was estimated from the amplification of reference gene primers within the assay. Sequence reads were collapsed and filtered to measure the absolute abundance of every unique TCRbeta CDR3 rearrangement. For each sample, productive Simpson clonality was calculated as the square root of Simpson's diversity index across productive rearrangements. TCRdb stores this immuneACCESS table with in-frame sequences only. Part of the clones is absent; in the studies checked, under half of the shortfall reflects unresolved V genes, and no reason is known for the rest. The V and J calls and clone size are taken from that table; D and trimming were inferred from the DNA. A total of about 270,000 clones appear in this sample, 86% of them only once. The ten largest clonotypes hold roughly 12% of the sample.

One collaborating source in Seattle enrolled patients during active infection and followed them longitudinally through the course of disease. Whole blood was collected in K2EDTA tubes by collaborating institutions according to the institutions' own protocols. For TCRbeta analysis, collaborators shipped samples as frozen whole blood, isolated PBMCs, or DNA extracted from either of those sample types. Reading the germline V gene (reference sequence) gives CDR1 SGHAT and CDR2 FQDESV. Compared with germline, V lacks 5 bases and J lacks 7 bases; bases without a gene match: 8. From the cysteine up to the phenylalanine, the CDR3 has a length of 15 residues. Just the 45-base CDR3 DNA is kept, in frame starting at base 1. The investigation overall reported the following: Clinical and demographic metadata were provided uncurated, with the amount varying by source and participant.

Recombination connected TRBV11-1 to TRBJ2-1; 10 nucleotides in the junction match TRBD1. The sequencing sample was made of peripheral blood. The TCR was taken from a woman between 25 and 40 years old with COVID-19, enrolled during active disease. This receptor has the CDR3 CASSRRTGGRNEQFF. The bases read TGTGCCAGCAGCCGTAGGACAGGGGGGAGGAATGAGCAGTTCTTC. The CDR3 plus the reference TRBV11-1 and TRBJ2-1 genes for the other parts give the full variable domain: EAEVAQSPRYKITEKSQAVAFWCDPISGHATLYWYRQILGQGPELLVQFQDESVVDDSQLPKDRFSAERLKGVDSTLKIQPAELGDSAMYLCASSRRTGGRNEQFFGPGTRLTVL.